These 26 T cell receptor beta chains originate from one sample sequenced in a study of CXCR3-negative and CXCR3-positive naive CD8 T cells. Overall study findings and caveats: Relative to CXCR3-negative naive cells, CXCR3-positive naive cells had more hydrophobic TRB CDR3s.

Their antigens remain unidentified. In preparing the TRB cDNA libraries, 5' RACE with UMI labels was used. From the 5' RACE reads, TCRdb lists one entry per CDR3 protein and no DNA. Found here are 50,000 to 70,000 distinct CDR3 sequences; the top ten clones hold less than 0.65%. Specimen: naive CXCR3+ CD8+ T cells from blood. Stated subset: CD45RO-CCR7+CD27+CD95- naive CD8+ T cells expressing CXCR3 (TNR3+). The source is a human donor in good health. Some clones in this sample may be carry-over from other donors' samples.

The CDR3 sequence: CASSRDRGHEQYF. This sequence joins TRBV3-1 and TRBJ2-7; the D call from TCRdb, TRBD1, cannot be confirmed without DNA. This CDR3 is built from 13 residues. Germline values: CDR1 LGHDT, CDR2 YNNKEL (reference sequence).

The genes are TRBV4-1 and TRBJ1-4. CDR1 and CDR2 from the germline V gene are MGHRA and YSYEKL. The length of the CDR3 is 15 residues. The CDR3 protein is CASSQVVRNNEKLFF.

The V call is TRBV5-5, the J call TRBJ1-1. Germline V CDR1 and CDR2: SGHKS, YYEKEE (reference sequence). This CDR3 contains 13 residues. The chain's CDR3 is CASIAIGLAEAFF. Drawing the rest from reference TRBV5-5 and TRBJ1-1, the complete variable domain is DAGVTQSPTHLIKTRGQQVTLRCSPISGHKSVSWYQQVLGQGPQFIFQYYEKEERGRGNFPDRFSARQFPNYSSELNVNALLLGDSALYLCASIAIGLAEAFFGQGTRLTVV.

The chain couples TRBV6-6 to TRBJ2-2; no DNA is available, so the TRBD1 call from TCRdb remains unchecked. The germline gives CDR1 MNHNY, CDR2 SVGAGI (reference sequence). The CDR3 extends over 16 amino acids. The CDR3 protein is CASSSWTGGLTGELFF.

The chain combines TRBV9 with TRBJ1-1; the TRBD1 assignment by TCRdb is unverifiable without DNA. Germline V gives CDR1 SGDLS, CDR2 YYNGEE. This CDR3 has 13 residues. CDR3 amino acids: CASSPLASTEAFF.

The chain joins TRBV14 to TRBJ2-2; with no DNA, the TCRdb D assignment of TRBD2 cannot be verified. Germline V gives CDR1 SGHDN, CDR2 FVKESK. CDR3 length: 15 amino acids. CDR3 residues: CASSQPLGDTGELFF.

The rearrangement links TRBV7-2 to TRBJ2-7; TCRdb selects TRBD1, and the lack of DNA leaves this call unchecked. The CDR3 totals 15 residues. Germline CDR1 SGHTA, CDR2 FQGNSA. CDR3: CASSQTGGLGDEQYF.

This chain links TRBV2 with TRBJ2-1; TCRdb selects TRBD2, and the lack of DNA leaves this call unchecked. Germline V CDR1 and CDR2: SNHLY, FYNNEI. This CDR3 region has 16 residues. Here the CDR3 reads CASTRPGLAGVNEQFF.

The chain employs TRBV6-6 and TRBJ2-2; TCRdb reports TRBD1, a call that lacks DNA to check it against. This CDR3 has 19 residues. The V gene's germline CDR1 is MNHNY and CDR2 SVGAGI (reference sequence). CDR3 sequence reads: CASSPDYPGQPVGTGELFF.

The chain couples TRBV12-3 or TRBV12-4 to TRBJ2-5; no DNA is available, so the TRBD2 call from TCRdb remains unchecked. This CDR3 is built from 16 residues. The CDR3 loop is CASSSGLAGKQETQYF.

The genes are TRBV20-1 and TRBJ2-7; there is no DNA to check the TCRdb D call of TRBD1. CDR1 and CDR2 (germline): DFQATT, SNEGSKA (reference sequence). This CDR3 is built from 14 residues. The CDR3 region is CSARDLDEGAQQYF.

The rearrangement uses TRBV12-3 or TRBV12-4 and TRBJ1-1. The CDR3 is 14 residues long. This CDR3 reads CASSSWSGDTEAFF.

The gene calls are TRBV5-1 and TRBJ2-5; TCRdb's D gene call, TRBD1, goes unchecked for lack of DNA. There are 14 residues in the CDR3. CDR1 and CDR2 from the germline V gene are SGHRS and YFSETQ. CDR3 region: CASRSGQGEETQYF.

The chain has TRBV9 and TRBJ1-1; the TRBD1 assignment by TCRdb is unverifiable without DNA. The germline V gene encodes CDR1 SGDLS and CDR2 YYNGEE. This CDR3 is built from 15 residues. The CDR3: CASSGPVTGITEAFF.

The CDR3 spells CASSIGGHQQFF. The rearrangement joins TRBV19 to TRBJ2-1; with no DNA, the TCRdb D assignment of TRBD1 cannot be verified. Germline V gene data show CDR1 as LNHDA and CDR2 as SQIVND (reference sequence). This CDR3 has 12 residues.

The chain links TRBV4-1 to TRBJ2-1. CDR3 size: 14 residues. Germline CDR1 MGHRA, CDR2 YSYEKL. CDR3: CASSQIGTVNEQFF.

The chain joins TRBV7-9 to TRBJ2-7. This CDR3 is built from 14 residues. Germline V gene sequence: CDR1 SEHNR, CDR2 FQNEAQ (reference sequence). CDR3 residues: CASSYTGSSYEQYF.

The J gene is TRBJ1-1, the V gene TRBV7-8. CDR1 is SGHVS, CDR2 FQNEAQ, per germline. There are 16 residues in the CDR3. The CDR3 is CASSQTTIGGFSEAFF. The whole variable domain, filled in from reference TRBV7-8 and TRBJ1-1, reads GAGVSQSPRYKVAKRGQDVALRCDPISGHVSLFWYQQALGQGPEFLTYFQNEAQLDKSGLPSDRFFAERPEGSVSTLKIQRTQQEDSAVYLCASSQTTIGGFSEAFFGQGTRLTVV.

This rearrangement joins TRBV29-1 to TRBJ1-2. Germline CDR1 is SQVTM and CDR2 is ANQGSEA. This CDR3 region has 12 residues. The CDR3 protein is CSVPANYYGYTF.

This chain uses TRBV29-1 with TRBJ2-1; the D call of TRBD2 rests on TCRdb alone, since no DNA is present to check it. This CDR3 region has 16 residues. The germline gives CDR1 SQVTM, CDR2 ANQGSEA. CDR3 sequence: CSVEGGSGRDHNEQFF.

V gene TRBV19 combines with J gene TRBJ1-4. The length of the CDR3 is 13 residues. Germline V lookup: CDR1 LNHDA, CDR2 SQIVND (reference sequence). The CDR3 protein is CASTSGGNEKLFF.

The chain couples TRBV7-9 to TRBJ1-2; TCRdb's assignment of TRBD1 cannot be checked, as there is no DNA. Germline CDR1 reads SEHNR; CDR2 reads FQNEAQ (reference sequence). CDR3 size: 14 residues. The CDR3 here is CASSHAGTDYGYTF.

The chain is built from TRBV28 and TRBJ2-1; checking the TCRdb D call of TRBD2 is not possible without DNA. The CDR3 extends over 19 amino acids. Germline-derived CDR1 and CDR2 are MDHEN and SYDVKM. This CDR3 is CASSTLSGLAGGPINEQFF.

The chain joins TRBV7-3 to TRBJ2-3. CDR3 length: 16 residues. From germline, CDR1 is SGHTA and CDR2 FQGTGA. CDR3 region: CASSLTVSTSTDTQYF.

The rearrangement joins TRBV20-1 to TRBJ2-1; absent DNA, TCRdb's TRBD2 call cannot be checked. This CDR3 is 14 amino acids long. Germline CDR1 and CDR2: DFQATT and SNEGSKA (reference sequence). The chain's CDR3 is CSAASGGGFNEQFF.

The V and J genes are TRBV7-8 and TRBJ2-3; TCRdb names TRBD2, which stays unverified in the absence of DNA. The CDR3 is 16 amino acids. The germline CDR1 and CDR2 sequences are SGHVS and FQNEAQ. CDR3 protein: CASSLAPRGITDTQYF.